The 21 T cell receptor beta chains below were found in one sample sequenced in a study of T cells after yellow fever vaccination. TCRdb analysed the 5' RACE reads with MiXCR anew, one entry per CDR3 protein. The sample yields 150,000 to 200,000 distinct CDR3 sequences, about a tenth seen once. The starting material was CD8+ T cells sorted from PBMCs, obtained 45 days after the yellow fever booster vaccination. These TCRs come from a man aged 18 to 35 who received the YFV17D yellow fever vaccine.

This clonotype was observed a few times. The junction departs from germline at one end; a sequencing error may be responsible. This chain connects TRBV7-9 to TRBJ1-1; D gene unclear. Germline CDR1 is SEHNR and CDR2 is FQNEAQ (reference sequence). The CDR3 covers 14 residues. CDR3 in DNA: TGTGCCAGCAGTTTAGGCCGTCAGAACACTGAAGCTTTCTTT. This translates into CASSLGRQNTEAFF.

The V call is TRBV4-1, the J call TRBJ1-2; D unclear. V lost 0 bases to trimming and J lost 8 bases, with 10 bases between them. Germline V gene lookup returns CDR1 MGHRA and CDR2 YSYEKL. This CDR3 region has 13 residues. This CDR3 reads CASSQEGGGGYTF. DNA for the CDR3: TGCGCCAGCAGCCAAGAAGGAGGAGGGGGCTACACCTTC.

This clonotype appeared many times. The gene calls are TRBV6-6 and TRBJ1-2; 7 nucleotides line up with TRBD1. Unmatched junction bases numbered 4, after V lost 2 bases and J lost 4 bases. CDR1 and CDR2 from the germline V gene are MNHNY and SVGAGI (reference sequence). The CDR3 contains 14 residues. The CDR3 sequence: CASSYEPGGYGYTF. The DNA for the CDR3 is TGTGCCAGCAGTTACGAACCAGGGGGCTATGGCTACACCTTC.

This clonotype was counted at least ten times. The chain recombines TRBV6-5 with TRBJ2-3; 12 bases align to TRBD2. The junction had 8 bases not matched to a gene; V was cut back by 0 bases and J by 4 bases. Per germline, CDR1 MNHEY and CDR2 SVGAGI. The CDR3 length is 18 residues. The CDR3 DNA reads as TGTGCCAGCAGTTACTCCCGACTAGCGGGGGAGGCGGCAGATACGCAGTATTTT. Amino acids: CASSYSRLAGEAADTQYF.

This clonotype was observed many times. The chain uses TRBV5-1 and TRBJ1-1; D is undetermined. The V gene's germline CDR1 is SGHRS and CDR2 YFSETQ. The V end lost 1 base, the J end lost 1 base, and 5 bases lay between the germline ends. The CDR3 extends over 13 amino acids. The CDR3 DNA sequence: TGCGCCAGCAGCTTGACCAGGAACACTGAAGCTTTCTTT. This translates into CASSLTRNTEAFF.

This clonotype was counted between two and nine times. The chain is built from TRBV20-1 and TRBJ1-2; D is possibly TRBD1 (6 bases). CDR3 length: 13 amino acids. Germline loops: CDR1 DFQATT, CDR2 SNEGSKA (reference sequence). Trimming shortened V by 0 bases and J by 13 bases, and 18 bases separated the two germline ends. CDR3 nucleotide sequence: TGCAGTGCTAGAGATTGGGGAGACAGGACCTTCACCTTC. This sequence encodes CSARDWGDRTFTF.

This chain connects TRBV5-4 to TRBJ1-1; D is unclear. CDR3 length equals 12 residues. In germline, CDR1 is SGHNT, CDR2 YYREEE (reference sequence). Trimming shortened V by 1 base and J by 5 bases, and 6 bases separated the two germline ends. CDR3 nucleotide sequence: TGTGCCAGCAGCTTGCCGGAGACTGAAGCTTTCTTT. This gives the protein CASSLPETEAFF.

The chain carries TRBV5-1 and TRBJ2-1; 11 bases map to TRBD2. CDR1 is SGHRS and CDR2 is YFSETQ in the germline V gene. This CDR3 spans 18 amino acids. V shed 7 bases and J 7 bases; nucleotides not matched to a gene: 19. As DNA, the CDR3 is TGCGCCAGCCATGTAAAACCATTGAGCCTAGCGGGGGGAAATGAGCAGTTCTTC. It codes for CASHVKPLSLAGGNEQFF.

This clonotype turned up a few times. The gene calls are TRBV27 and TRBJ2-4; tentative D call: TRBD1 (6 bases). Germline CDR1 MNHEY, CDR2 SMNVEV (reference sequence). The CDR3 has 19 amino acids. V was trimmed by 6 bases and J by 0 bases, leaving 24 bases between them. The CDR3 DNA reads TGTGCCAGCAGGGGGGTACAGGGCCAAGCCGCCGTAGCCAAAAACATTCAGTACTTC. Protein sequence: CASRGVQGQAAVAKNIQYF.

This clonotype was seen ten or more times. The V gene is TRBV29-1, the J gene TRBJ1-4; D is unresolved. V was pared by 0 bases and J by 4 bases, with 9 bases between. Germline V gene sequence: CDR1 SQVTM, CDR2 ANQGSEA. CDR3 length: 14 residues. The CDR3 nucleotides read TGCAGCGTTGAAGAACTTGGGGTTAATGAAAAACTGTTTTTT. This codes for CSVEELGVNEKLFF.

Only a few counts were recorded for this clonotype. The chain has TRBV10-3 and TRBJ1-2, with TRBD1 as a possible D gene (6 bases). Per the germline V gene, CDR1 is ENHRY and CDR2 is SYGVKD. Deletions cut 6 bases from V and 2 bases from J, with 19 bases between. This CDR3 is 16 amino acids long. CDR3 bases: TGTGCCATCAGACTAAGGACAGTTACGATGAACTATGGCTACACCTTC. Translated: CAIRLRTVTMNYGYTF.

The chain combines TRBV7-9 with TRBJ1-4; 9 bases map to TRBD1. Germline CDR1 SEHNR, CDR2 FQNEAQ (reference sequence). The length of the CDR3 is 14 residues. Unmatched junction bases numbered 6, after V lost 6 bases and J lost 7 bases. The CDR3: CASRQQGAGEKLFF. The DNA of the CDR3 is TGTGCCAGCAGACAACAGGGGGCTGGTGAAAAACTGTTTTTT. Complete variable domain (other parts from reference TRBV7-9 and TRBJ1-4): DTGVSQNPRHKITKRGQNVTFRCDPISEHNRLYWYRQTLGQGPEFLTYFQNEAQLEKSRLLSDRFSAERPKGSFSTLEIQRTEQGDSAMYLCASRQQGAGEKLFFGSGTQLSVL.

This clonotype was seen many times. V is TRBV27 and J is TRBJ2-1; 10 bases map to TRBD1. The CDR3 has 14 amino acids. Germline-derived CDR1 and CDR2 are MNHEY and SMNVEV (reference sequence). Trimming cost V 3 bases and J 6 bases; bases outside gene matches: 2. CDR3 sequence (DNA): TGTGCCAGCAGTTTTAGGACAGGGGGCAATGAGCAGTTCTTC. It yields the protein CASSFRTGGNEQFF.

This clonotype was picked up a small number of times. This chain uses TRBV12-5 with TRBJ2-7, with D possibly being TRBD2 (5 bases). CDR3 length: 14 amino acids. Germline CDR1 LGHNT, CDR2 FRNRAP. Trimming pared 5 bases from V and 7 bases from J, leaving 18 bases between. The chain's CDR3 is CASGPGINPSEQYF. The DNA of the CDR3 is TGTGCTAGTGGTCCGGGGATTAACCCTTCGGAGCAGTACTTC. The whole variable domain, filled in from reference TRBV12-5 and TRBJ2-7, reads DARVTQTPRHKVTEMGQEVTMRCQPILGHNTVFWYRQTMMQGLELLAYFRNRAPLDDSGMPKDRFSAEMPDATLATLKIQPSEPRDSAVYFCASGPGINPSEQYFGPGTRLTVT.

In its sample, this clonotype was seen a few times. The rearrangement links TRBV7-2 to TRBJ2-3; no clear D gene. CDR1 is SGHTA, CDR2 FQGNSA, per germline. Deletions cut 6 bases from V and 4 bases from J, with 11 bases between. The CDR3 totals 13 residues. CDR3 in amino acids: CASRPTPPDTQYF. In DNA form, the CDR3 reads TGTGCCAGCAGACCCACGCCCCCAGATACGCAGTATTTT.

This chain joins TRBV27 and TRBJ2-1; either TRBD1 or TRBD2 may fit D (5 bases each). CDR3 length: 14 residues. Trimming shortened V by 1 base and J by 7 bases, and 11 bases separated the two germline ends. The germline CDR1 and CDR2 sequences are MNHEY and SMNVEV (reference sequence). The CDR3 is CASSLFQGGNEQFF. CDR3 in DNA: TGTGCCAGCAGTTTATTCCAGGGCGGGAATGAGCAGTTCTTC.

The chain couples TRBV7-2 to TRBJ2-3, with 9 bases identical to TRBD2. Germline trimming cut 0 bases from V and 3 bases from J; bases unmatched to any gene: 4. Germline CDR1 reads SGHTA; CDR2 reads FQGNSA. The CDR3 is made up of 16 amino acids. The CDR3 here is CASSLARAGGTDTQYF. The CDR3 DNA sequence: TGTGCCAGCAGCTTAGCGCGGGCGGGGGGGACAGATACGCAGTATTTT.

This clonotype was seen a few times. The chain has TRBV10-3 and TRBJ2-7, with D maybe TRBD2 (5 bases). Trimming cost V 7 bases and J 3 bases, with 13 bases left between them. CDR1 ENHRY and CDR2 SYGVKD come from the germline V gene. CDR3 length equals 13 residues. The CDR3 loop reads CAITKEAGYEQYV. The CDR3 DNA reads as TGTGCCATCACCAAGGAGGCGGGCTACGAGCAGTACGTC.

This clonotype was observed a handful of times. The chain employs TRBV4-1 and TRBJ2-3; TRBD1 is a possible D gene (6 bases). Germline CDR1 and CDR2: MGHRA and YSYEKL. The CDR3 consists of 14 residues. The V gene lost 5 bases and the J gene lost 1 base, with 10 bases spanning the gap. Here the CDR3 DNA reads TGCGCCAGCAGCTCGGGACACCGCACAGATACGCAGTATTTT. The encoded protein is CASSSGHRTDTQYF.

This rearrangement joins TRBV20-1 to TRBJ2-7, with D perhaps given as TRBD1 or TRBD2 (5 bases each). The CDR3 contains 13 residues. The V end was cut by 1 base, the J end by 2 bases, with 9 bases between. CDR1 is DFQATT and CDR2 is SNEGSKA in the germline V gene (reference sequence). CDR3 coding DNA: TGCAGTGCTAGAGCCCGAGGGGCCTACGAGCAGTACGTC. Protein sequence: CSARARGAYEQYV.

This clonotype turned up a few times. This CDR3 reads CASSTDRYQPQHF. The CDR3 bases are TGTGCCAGCAGTACGGACAGATATCAGCCCCAGCATTTT. This chain connects TRBV6-2 or TRBV6-3 to TRBJ1-5; D may be TRBD1 (6 bases). The CDR3 totals 13 residues. V was pared by 5 bases and J by 5 bases, with 10 bases between. From germline, CDR1 is MNHEY and CDR2 SVGEGT.